The 9 T cell receptor beta chains presented below share a single source sample, sequenced in a study of T-cell memory formation after mild COVID-19. In TCRdb, the 5' RACE reads were re-called with MiXCR into one record per CDR3 protein. Among 200,000 to 250,000 distinct CDR3 sequences listed, approximately 10% were seen once. The sample taken for sequencing was PBMCs or a T cell subset sorted from them (not recorded which). The receptors stem from a young man who had mild COVID-19 (a few samples of this study predate the infection). Cell type and time point are not known.

This clonotype has just a few counts. V gene TRBV7-9 combines with J gene TRBJ2-1, with unresolved D. V lost 5 bases and J lost 1, with 18 bases in between. Germline CDR1 reads SEHNR; CDR2 reads FQNEAQ (reference sequence). The CDR3 is 17 residues long. The CDR3 sequence is CASSTSVLLGSYNEQFF. The CDR3 DNA reads as TGTGCCAGCAGCACTTCGGTCTTATTGGGGTCCTACAATGAGCAGTTCTTC.

The chain joins TRBV5-1 to TRBJ2-3, with 7 bases fitting TRBD2. The CDR3 loop spans 17 amino acids. Germline assignment: CDR1 SGHRS and CDR2 YFSETQ. V was pared by 4 bases and J by 1 base, with 12 bases of the junction left unmatched. This CDR3 reads CASSPFPAGLRTDTQYF. As DNA, the CDR3 is TGCGCCAGCAGCCCCTTTCCAGCGGGGCTTCGCACAGATACGCAGTATTTT.

CDR3: CASSLMGVGGYTF. CDR3 sequence (DNA): TGTGCCAGCAGCTTGATGGGGGTTGGTGGCTACACCTTC. The gene calls are TRBV7-2 and TRBJ1-2, with D perhaps matching TRBD1 (5 bases). Germline V gene data show CDR1 as SGHTA and CDR2 as FQGNSA. This CDR3 is built from 13 residues. Trimming removed 3 bases from V and 7 bases from J, with 12 bases in between.

The J gene is TRBJ2-5, the V gene TRBV6-1, with 7 bases matching TRBD2. Unmatched junction bases numbered 3, after V lost 8 bases and J lost 3 bases. The V gene's germline CDR1 is MNHNS and CDR2 SASEGT. This CDR3 is built from 12 residues. CDR3 sequence reads: CASGRAKETQYF. As DNA, the CDR3 is TGTGCCAGCGGGAGGGCCAAAGAGACCCAGTACTTC.

The chain couples TRBV5-1 to TRBJ1-1, with D unclear. The CDR3 has 18 amino acids. V lost 4 bases, J lost 0 bases, and 22 bases lay in between. Germline loops: CDR1 SGHRS, CDR2 YFSETQ. The CDR3 sequence is CASSPPRTAGTMNTEAFF. The CDR3 bases are TGCGCCAGCAGCCCCCCTCGGACCGCGGGAACCATGAACACTGAAGCTTTCTTT.

V usage is TRBV7-6 and J usage is TRBJ1-1; TRBD1 matches at 8 bases. CDR1 is SGHVS and CDR2 is FNYEAQ in the germline V gene. V lost 5 bases to trimming and J lost 1 base; unmatched junction nucleotides: 6. This CDR3 has 15 amino acids. CDR3 nucleotides: TGTGCCAGCAGCCACCGCACAGGGGGGAACACTGAAGCTTTCTTT. It encodes CASSHRTGGNTEAFF.

The chain couples TRBV7-8 to TRBJ2-3; 12 nucleotides agree with TRBD2. Germline trimming cut 4 bases from V and 9 bases from J; bases unmatched to any gene: 14. CDR1 SGHVS and CDR2 FQNEAQ come from the germline V gene. This CDR3 has 17 residues. As DNA, the CDR3 is TGTGCCAGCAGCTACCGGACTAGCGGGGCTGTCACGTCAACGCAGTATTTT. Translated, it gives CASSYRTSGAVTSTQYF.

The CDR3 sequence is CASSLDVLPQYGYTF. For the CDR3, the DNA is TGTGCCAGCAGCTTAGATGTGCTACCGCAGTATGGCTACACCTTC. The rearrangement uses TRBV7-2 and TRBJ1-2; D is unclear. This CDR3 region has 15 residues. Germline CDR1 SGHTA, CDR2 FQGNSA. Trimming left V 1 base short and J 5 bases short, with 14 bases between. The whole variable domain, remainder taken from reference TRBV7-2 and TRBJ1-2, is GAGVSQSPSNKVTEKGKDVELRCDPISGHTALYWYRQSLGQGLEFLIYFQGNSAPDKSGLPSDRFSAERTGGSVSTLTIQRTQQEDSAVYLCASSLDVLPQYGYTFGSGTRLTVV.

About this clonotype itself: One end of the junction is discordant with germline, which a read error may explain. This sequence joins TRBV7-9 and TRBJ2-5, with 7 bases that match TRBD2. Germline loops: CDR1 SEHNR, CDR2 FQNEAQ (reference sequence). The CDR3 has 13 residues. The CDR3 here is CATPAGPGRTKYF. CDR3 bases: TGTGCCACCCCAGCGGGGCCTGGGAGGACCAAGTACTTC.